This record looks at one T cell receptor (beta chain) sequence and its context. While infection was still active, Seattle patients were enrolled and then followed longitudinally. Study processing details: Reference gene primer amplification gave estimated nucleated cell counts. Assay: immunoSEQ multiplex PCR; the TCRdb copy retains only in-frame clones and omits some. The V and J calls and clone size were taken over from that table, and D and trimming were inferred from the DNA. The table includes around 250,000 clones, 75% to 90% detected once. The data originate from a study of blood T cell repertoires in COVID-19. Study at large: Specimens from acute and convalescent COVID-19 originated in the United States, Italy and Spain. From T cells, B-cell-depleted T cells, or PBMCs came the material, which was cDNA or gDNA.

V shed 3 bases and J 7 bases; nucleotides not matched to a gene: 8. CDR3 length equals 16 residues. Germline loops: CDR1 SGHRS, CDR2 YFSETQ. Sequencing used peripheral blood. The chain uses TRBV5-1 and TRBJ2-1, with 12 bases lining up with TRBD2. The TCR originated in a woman aged 70-85 years with COVID-19, enrolled during active disease. CDR3 DNA: TGCGCCAGCAGCTCCGTAAAGACTAGCGGGAGTAATGAGCAGTTCTTC. The encoded protein is CASSSVKTSGSNEQFF.